This T cell receptor (beta chain) stems from a study of blood T cell repertoires in COVID-19. Study-level information: Whether acute or convalescent, the COVID-19 samples came from the United States, Italy and Spain. Sources were T cells, B-cell-depleted T cells, or PBMCs; the material itself was cDNA or gDNA.

Original handling: Amplification of reference gene primers was used by the study to estimate nucleated cell counts. Some clones are missing from TCRdb's copy, which holds only in-frame ones; the method was immunoSEQ multiplex PCR. That table furnishes V, J and clone size, whereas the DNA furnished D and trimming. Of under 55,000 clones listed, less than 90% are singletons. The length of the CDR3 is 14 residues. CDR1 is MDHEN, CDR2 SYDVKM, per germline. V dropped 3 bases and J dropped 3; count of bases not matched to a gene: 3. The rearrangement uses TRBV28 and TRBJ1-1; 8 bases are shared with TRBD1. What was sequenced was peripheral blood. The sequence derives from a man aged 50-59 years with acute or convalescent COVID-19. CDR3 in DNA: TGTGCCAGCAGTTTGGACAGGGTTTACACTGAAGCTTTCTTT. It yields the protein CASSLDRVYTEAFF. Full variable domain (outside the CDR3, taken from reference TRBV28 and TRBJ1-1): DVKVTQSSRYLVKRTGEKVFLECVQDMDHENMFWYRQDPGLGLRLIYFSYDVKMKEKGDIPEGYSVSREKKERFSLILESASTNQTSMYLCASSLDRVYTEAFFGQGTRLTVV.